The clone carrying this TCR beta chain has only a few counts. The antigen remains undetermined. V was clipped by 1 base and J by 6 bases, with 13 bases between them. This CDR3 region has 14 residues. Germline V gene data show CDR1 as LNHNV and CDR2 as YYDKDF (reference sequence). The treatment was: approximately 9-day PBMC culture with coronavirus spike peptide pools or control peptides (ViraFEST assay). ViraFEST used peptide pools to expand antigen-specific T cells before TCR sequencing. This entry belongs to a study of vaccination and CD4 T cells after COVID-19. The Oncomine TCR Beta short-read assay generated sequence data from the DNA of cultured CD4+ T cells. TCRdb analysed the PCR reads with MiXCR anew, one entry per CDR3 protein. The table has approximately 16,000 distinct CDR3 sequences, 36% seen once.

This TCR derives from a human donor who received a COVID-19 vaccine. The chain couples TRBV15 to TRBJ2-7, with D unresolved. The input for sequencing was CD4+ T cells from blood, cultured in vitro, taken before SARS-CoV-2 vaccination. CDR3 in amino acids: CATSRAMSIGEQYF. The CDR3 DNA reads as TGTGCCACCAGCAGAGCCATGTCGATTGGCGAGCAGTACTTC.